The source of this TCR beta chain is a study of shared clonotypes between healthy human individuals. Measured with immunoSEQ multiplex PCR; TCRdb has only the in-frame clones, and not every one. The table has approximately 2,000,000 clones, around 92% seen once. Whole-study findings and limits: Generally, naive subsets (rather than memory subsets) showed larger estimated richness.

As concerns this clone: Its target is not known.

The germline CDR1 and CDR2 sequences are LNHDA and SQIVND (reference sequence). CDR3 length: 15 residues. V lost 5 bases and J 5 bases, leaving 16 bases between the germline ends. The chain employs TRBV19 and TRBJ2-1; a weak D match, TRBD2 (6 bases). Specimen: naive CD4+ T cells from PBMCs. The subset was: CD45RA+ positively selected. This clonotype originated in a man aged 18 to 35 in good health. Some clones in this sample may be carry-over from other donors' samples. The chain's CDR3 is CASSDSPTRHNEQFF. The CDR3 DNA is TGTGCCAGTAGTGATTCCCCGACTAGGCACAATGAGCAGTTCTTC.